This TCR beta chain was recorded in a study of control samples from healthy donors and cancer patients. The repertoire was sequenced with immunoSEQ multiplex PCR; TCRdb's copy has only in-frame clones and lacks some. The table records 35,000 to 40,000 clones, 80% to 90% of them present only once. The CDR3 spans 18 residues. The V gene end was trimmed by 0 bases and the J gene end by 1 base; junction bases not matched to a gene: 9. The V gene's germline CDR1 is SGDLS and CDR2 YYNGEE. Material for sequencing was PBMCs. The sequence came from a woman in her fifties or sixties with lung cancer. The chain joins TRBV9 to TRBJ1-1; 10 positions agree with TRBD1. The CDR3 here is CASSVVSGQGSGNTEAFF. The CDR3 nucleotides are TGTGCCAGCAGCGTAGTTTCGGGACAGGGGAGCGGGAACACTGAAGCTTTCTTT. Based on the CDR3 plus reference TRBV9 and TRBJ1-1, the full variable domain is DSGVTQTPKHLITATGQRVTLRCSPRSGDLSVYWYQQSLDQGLQFLIQYYNGEERAKGNILERFSAQQFPDLHSELNLSSLELGDSALYFCASSVVSGQGSGNTEAFFGQGTRLTVV.